The TCR beta chain described here comes from a study of blood T cell repertoires in COVID-19. Trimming at V came to 3 bases and at J to 7 bases, leaving 8 bases not matched to a gene. CDR1 is SGHRS, CDR2 YFSETQ, per germline. The CDR3 runs to 15 residues. Measured with immunoSEQ multiplex PCR; TCRdb has only the in-frame clones, and not every one. This sample has over 110,000 clones, with around 88% found just once. The sample consisted of peripheral blood. The clonotype was recovered from a human donor in a cohort sampled during active COVID-19. The rearrangement joins TRBV5-1 to TRBJ2-1; TRBD1 aligns across 9 bases. CDR3 protein: CASSSGQGRSNEQFF. The DNA of the CDR3 is TGCGCCAGCAGCTCGGGACAGGGCAGAAGTAATGAGCAGTTCTTC.